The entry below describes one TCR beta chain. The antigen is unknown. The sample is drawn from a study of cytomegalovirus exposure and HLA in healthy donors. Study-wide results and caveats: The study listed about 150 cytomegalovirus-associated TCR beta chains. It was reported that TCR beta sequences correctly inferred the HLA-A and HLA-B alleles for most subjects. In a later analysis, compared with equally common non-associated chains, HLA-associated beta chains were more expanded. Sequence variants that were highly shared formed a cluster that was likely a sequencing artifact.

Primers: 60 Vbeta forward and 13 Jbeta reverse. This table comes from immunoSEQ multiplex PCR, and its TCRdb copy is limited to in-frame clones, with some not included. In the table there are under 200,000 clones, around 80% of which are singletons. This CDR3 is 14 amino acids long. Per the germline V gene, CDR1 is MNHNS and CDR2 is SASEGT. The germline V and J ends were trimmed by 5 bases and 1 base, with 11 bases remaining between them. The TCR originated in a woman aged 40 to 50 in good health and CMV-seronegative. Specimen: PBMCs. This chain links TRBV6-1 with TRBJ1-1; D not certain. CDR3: CASSLPGGNTEAFF. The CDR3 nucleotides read TGTGCCAGCAGTTTGCCTGGAGGGAACACTGAAGCTTTCTTT.